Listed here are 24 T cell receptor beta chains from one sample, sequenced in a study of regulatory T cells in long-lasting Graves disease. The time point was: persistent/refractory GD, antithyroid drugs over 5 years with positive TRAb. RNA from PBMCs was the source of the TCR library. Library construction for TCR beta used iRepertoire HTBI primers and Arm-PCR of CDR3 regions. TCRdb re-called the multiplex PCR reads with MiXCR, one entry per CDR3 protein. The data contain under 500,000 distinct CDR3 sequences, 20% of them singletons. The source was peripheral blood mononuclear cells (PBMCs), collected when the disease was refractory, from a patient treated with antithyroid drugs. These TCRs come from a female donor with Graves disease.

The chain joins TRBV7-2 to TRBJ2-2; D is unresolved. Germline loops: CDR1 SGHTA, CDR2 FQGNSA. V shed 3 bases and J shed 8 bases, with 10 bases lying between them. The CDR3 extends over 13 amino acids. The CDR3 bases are TGTGCCAGCAGCTTCCAATGGTGGGGGGAGCTGTTTTTT. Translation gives CASSFQWWGELFF.

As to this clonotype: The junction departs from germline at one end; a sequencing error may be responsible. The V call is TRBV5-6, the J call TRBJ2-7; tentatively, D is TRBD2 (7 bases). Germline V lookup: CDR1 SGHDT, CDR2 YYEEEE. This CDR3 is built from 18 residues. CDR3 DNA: TGTGCCAGCCGCTTGGGGACTTCGGGGGGCCAGTTTGCCTACGAGCAGTACTTC. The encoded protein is CASRLGTSGGQFAYEQYF.

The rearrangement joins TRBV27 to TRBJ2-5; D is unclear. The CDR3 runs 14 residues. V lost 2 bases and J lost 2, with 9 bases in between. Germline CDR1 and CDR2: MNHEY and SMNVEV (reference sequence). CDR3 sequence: CASSLRGWQETQYF. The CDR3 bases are TGTGCCAGCAGTTTACGTGGGTGGCAAGAGACCCAGTACTTC.

In DNA form, the CDR3 reads TGCGCCAGCAGCCAAGACGGACTAGCTCCAGATACGCAGTATTTT. This translates into CASSQDGLAPDTQYF. This chain joins TRBV4-1 and TRBJ2-3; 8 bases match TRBD2. The CDR3 extends over 15 amino acids. The V and J ends lost 0 bases and 4 bases, in that order; junction bases with no gene match: 3. Germline values: CDR1 MGHRA, CDR2 YSYEKL.

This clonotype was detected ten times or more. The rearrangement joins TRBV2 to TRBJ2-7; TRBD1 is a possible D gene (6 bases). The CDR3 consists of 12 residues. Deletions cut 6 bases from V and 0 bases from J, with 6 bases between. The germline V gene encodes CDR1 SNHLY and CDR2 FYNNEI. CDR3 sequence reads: CASRQGSYEQYF. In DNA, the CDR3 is TGTGCCAGCAGACAGGGCTCCTACGAGCAGTACTTC.

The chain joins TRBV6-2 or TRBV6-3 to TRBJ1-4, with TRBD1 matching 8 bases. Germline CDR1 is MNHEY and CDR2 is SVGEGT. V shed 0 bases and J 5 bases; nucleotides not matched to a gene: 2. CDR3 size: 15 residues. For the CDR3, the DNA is TGTGCCAGCAGTTACTCACGGACAGGGAATGAAAAACTGTTTTTT. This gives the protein CASSYSRTGNEKLFF.

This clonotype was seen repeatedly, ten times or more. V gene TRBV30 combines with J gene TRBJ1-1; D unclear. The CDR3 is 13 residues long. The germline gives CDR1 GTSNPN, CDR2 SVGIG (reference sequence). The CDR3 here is CAPTESRPAEAFF. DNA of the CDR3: TGTGCACCGACGGAATCGAGACCCGCTGAAGCTTTCTTT.

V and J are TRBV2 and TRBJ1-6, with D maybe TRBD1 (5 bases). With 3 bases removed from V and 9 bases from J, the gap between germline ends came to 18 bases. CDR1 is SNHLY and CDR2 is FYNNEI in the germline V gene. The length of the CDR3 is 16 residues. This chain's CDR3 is CASSEGDRDGASPLHF. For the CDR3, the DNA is TGTGCCAGCAGTGAGGGGGACCGGGACGGGGCTTCACCCCTCCACTTT.

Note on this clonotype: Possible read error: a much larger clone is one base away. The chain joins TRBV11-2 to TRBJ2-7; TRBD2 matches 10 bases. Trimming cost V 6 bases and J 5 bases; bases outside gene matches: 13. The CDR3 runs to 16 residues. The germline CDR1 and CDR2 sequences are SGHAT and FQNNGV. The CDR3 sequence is CASSPQGGTSADEQYF. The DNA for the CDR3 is TGTGCCAGCAGTCCTCAGGGGGGGACTAGCGCTGACGAGCAGTACTTC.

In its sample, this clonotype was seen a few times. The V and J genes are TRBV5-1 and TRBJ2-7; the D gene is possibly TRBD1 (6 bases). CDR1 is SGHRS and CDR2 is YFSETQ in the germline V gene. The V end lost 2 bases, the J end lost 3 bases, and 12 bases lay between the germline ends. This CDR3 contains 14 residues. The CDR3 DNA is TGCGCCAGCAGCTTCGGAACAGGGAACTACGAGCAGTACTTC. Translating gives CASSFGTGNYEQYF.

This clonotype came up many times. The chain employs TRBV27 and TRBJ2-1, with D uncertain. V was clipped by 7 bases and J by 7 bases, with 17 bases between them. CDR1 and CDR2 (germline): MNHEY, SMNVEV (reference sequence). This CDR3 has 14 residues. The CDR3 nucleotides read TGTGCCAGCAAGCCGAGCAGTCTCCATAATGAGCAGTTCTTC. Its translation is CASKPSSLHNEQFF.

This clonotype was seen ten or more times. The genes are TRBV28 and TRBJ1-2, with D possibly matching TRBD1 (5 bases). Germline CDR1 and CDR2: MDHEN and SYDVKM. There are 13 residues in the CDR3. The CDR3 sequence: CAVRDGLNYGYTF. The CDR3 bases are TGTGCAGTCAGGGACGGGCTGAACTATGGCTACACCTTC.

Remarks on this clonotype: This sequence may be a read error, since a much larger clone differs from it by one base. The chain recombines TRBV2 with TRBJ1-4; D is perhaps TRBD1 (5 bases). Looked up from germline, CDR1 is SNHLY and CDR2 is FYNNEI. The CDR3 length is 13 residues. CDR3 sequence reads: CASSDRADEKLSF. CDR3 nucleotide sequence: TGTGCCAGCAGTGACAGGGCGGATGAAAAACTGTCTTTT.

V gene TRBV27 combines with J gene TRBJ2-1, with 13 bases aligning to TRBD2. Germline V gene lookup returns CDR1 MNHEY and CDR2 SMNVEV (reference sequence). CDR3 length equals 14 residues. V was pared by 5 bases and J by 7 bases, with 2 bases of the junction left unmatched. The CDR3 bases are TGTGCCAGCAGTGGGGGACTAGCGGGAAATGAGCAGTTCTTC. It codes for CASSGGLAGNEQFF.

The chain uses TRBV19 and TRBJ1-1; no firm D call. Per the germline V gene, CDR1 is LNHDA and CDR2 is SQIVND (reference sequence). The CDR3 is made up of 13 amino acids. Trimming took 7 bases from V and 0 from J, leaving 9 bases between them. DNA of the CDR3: TGTGCCAGTATCGCCAACATGAACACTGAAGCTTTCTTT. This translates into CASIANMNTEAFF.

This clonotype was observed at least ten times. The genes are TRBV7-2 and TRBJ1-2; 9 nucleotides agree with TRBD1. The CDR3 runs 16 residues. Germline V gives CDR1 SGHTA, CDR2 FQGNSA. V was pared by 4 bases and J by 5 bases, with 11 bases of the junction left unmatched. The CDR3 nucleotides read TGTGCCAGCAGCTCCCCTCTGGACAGGGGAGGTTATGGCTACACCTTC. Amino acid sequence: CASSSPLDRGGYGYTF.

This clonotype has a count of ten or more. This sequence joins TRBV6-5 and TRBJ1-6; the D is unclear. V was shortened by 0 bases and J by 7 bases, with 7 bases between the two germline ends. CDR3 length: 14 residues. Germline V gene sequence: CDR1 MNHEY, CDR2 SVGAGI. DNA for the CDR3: TGTGCCAGCAGTTACTCTGGAGGGAATTCACCCCTCCACTTT. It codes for CASSYSGGNSPLHF.

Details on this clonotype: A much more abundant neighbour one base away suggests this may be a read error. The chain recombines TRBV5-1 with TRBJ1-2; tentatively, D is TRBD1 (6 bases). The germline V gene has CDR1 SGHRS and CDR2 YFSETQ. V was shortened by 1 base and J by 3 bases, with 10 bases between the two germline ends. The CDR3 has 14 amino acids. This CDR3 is CASSLSRGDYGYTF. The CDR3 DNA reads TGCGCCAGCAGCTTGTCCAGGGGCGACTATGGCTACACCTTC. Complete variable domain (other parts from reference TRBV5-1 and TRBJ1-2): KAGVTQTPRYLIKTRGQQVTLSCSPISGHRSVSWYQQTPGQGLQFLFEYFSETQRNKGNFPGRFSGRQFSNSRSEMNVSTLELGDSALYLCASSLSRGDYGYTFGSGTRLTVV.

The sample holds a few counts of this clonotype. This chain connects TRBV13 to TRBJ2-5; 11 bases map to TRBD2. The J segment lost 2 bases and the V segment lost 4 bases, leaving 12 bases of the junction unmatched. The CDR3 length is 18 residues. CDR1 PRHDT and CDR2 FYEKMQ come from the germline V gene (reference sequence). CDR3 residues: CASSSTSGRRAGQETQYF. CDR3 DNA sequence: TGTGCCAGCAGCTCAACTAGCGGGAGACGGGCAGGGCAAGAGACCCAGTACTTC.

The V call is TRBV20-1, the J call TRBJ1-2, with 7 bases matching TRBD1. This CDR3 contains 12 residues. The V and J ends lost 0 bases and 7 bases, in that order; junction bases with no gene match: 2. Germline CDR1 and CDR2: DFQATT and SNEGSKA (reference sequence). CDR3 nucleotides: TGCAGTGCTAGAGACAGGGGGACTGGCTACACCTTC. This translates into CSARDRGTGYTF.

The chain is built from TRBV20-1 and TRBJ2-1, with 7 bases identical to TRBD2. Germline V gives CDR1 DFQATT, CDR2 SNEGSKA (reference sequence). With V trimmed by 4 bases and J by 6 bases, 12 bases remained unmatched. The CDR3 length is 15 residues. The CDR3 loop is CSATTPSGMPNEQFF. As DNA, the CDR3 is TGCAGTGCTACCACCCCCAGCGGGATGCCCAATGAGCAGTTCTTC.

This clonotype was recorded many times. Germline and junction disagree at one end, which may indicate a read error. The CDR3: CASSLGLAEGLETQYF. In DNA form, the CDR3 reads TGTGCCAGCAGCTTGGGACTAGCGGAAGGCCTAGAGACCCAGTACTTC. The V and J genes are TRBV5-1 and TRBJ2-5, with 11 nucleotides matching TRBD2. This CDR3 region has 16 residues. CDR1 SGHRS and CDR2 YFSETQ come from the germline V gene.

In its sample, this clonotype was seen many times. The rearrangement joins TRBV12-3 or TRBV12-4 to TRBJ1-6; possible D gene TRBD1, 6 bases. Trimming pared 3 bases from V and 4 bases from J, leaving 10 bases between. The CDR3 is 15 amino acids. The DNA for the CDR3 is TGTGCCAGCAGTTTGACAGGAAATTATAATTCACCCCTCCACTTT. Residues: CASSLTGNYNSPLHF.

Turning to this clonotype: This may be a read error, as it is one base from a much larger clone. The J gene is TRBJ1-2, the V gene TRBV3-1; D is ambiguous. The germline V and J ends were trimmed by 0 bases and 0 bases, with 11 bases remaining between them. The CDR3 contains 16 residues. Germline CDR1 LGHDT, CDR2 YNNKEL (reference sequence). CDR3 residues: CASSQEAARANYGYTF. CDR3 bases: TGTGCCAGCAGCCAAGAGGCCGCCAGAGCTAACTATGGCTACACCTTC. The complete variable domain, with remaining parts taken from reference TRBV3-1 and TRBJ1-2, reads DTAVSQTPKYLVTQMGNDKSIKCEQNLGHDTMYWYKQDSKKFLKIMFSYNNKELIINETVPNRFSPKSPDKAHLNLHINSLELGDSAVYFCASSQEAARANYGYTFGSGTRLTVV.